This T cell receptor (beta chain) was identified during a study of blood T cell repertoires in COVID-19. For the study at large: Spain, Italy and the United States supplied samples that represented acute and convalescent COVID-19. T cells, B-cell-depleted T cells, or PBMCs provided the cDNA or gDNA that served as material.

Germline-derived CDR1 and CDR2 are KGHDR and SFDVKD. The V gene lost 5 bases and the J gene lost 3 bases, with 13 bases spanning the gap. The CDR3 loop spans 15 amino acids. Original processing methods: Quantification of nucleated cells was approximated via reference gene primer amplification. Produced via immunoSEQ multiplex PCR; TCRdb's table is partial and in-frame only. V and J calls and clone size are those listed in that table; D and trimming were worked out from the DNA. In the table there are roughly 250,000 clones, more than 75% of which are singletons. This TCR was recovered from a woman in her fifties or sixties with acute or convalescent COVID-19. The V call is TRBV24-1, the J call TRBJ2-1; weak D call: TRBD1 (6 bases). Sequencing was carried out using peripheral blood. CDR3 residues: CATSGRGQSYNEQFF. CDR3 DNA: TGTGCCACCAGTGGTCGTGGACAGAGCTACAATGAGCAGTTCTTC.